This TCR beta chain was obtained from a study of cytomegalovirus exposure and HLA in healthy donors. About the study: Genotyping of more than 300 donors showed that 70% to 90% belonged to the Caucasian-associated ancestry cluster. The study, taken as a whole, reports: A later analysis appeared to link common viral pathogens to several of the most significant clusters. Excluded: some indistinguishable V segments such as TRBV6-2 and TRBV6-3. TCR beta chains numbering approximately 150 were designated cytomegalovirus-associated.

Germline CDR1 and CDR2: MNHEY and SVGAGI. The V and J ends lost 5 bases and 7 bases, in that order; junction bases with no gene match: 6. The CDR3 spans 13 residues. To note about this clone: Its antigen is undetermined.

Use of 60 Vbeta and 13 Jbeta primers characterized the PCR. The data were produced by immunoSEQ multiplex PCR, yet TCRdb's version contains in-frame clones alone and is incomplete. The repertoire holds some 160,000 clones, with 65% to 85% as singletons. Sequencing was performed on PBMCs. The rearrangement links TRBV6-5 to TRBJ1-2, with 8 bases that match TRBD1. The sequence derives from a male donor in good health and CMV-seropositive. The CDR3 region is CASSPQGDSGYTF. In DNA form, the CDR3 reads TGTGCCAGCAGTCCACAGGGGGACTCTGGCTACACCTTC.